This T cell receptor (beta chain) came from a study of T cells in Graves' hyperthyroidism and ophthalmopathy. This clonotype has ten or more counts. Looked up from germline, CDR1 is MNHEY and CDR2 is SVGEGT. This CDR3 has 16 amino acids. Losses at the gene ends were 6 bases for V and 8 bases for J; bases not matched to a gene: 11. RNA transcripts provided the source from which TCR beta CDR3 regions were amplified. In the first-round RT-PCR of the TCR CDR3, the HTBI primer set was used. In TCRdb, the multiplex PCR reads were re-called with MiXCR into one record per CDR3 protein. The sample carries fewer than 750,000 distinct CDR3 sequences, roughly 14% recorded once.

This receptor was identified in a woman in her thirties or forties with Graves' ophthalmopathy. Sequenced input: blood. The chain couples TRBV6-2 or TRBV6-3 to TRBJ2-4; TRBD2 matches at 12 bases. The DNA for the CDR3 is TGTGCCAGCAGCAGGGACCTAGCGGGAGGGCCGGACATTCAGTACTTC. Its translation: CASSRDLAGGPDIQYF.